Below, one T cell receptor (beta chain) is given with its context. Only in-frame clones appear in the TCRdb table, and some are missing; sequencing was by immunoSEQ multiplex PCR. The sample lists fewer than 400,000 clones; roughly 87% were seen once. These data originate in a study of blood T cell repertoires in COVID-19. As for the study in general: COVID-19 samples, acute and convalescent, were from the United States, Italy and Spain.

From germline, CDR1 is LGHDT and CDR2 YNNKEL (reference sequence). Germline trimming cut 7 bases from V and 5 bases from J; bases unmatched to any gene: 9. CDR3 length: 16 residues. Membership in each cohort depended on participant-reported clinical history. Recovery among Cohort 3 donors was established by two negative PCRs, clearance, or symptom resolution. V usage is TRBV3-1 (or the pseudogene TRBV3-2) and J usage is TRBJ2-2, with 11 bases that match TRBD2. Input material: PBMCs or T cells enriched from blood (not recorded which). This receptor was identified in a woman under 30 who had recovered from COVID-19. This CDR3 is CASKIAGGPGTGELFF. In DNA form, the CDR3 reads TGTGCCAGCAAAATAGCGGGAGGGCCCGGGACCGGGGAGCTGTTTTTT.